The 28 T cell receptor beta chains in this list originate from one sample, sequenced in a study of shared clonotypes between healthy human individuals. The naive CD8 subset, CD45RO-negative cells positively selected for CCR7, excluded terminally differentiated effector memory CD45RA+ cells. Assay used: immunoSEQ multiplex PCR; TCRdb lists only in-frame clones, some missing. The sample shows about 870,000 clones, over 90% of them seen only once. The sequenced sample was naive CD8+ T cells sorted from blood. The source is a man younger than 45 in good health.

The rearrangement uses TRBV28 and TRBJ1-2; maybe TRBD1 (5 bases). The CDR3 consists of 13 residues. CDR1 is MDHEN, CDR2 SYDVKM, per germline. V was trimmed by 5 bases and J by 2 bases, leaving 9 bases between them. CDR3 nucleotide sequence: TGTGCCAGCAGTCCCGGGACCAACTATGGCTACACCTTC. Encoded protein: CASSPGTNYGYTF.

The chain has TRBV7-9 and TRBJ2-1; TRBD2 is a possible D gene (5 bases). The V gene lost 6 bases and the J gene lost 6 bases, with 18 bases spanning the gap. The CDR3 runs 15 residues. Germline-derived CDR1 and CDR2 are SEHNR and FQNEAQ (reference sequence). The DNA for the CDR3 is TGTGCCAGCAGTCATACATTGGACTCGCTCAATGAGCAGTTCTTC. This gives the protein CASSHTLDSLNEQFF.

Notes on this clone: Distinct nucleotide sequences in the sample also encode this CDR3. The V call is TRBV5-5, the J call TRBJ1-5; perhaps TRBD1 as D (5 bases). This CDR3 has 15 amino acids. Between the trimmed V and J ends, which lost 0 bases and 4 bases, there was a span of 11 bases. Germline CDR1 reads SGHKS; CDR2 reads YYEKEE (reference sequence). The CDR3 DNA follows: TGTGCCAGCAGCTTGGACAGAGGGGCGAATCAGCCCCAGCATTTT. Protein: CASSLDRGANQPQHF.

This rearrangement joins TRBV7-9 to TRBJ1-4; 10 positions agree with TRBD1. The CDR3 runs 16 residues. Unmatched junction bases numbered 5, after V lost 1 base and J lost 6 bases. Germline V gives CDR1 SEHNR, CDR2 FQNEAQ (reference sequence). The CDR3 protein is CASSLGTGGVHEKLFF. CDR3 nucleotides: TGTGCCAGCAGCTTAGGGACAGGGGGAGTTCATGAAAAACTGTTTTTT.

In this sample, this clone turned up once. The chain recombines TRBV27 with TRBJ2-7; perhaps TRBD1 as D (6 bases). The CDR3 totals 14 residues. Germline CDR1 reads MNHEY; CDR2 reads SMNVEV (reference sequence). V was pared by 6 bases and J by 2 bases, with 14 bases between. CDR3 amino acids: CASSPDRMAYEQYF. The CDR3, as DNA: TGTGCCAGCAGCCCAGACAGGATGGCCTACGAGCAGTACTTC.

The V and J genes are TRBV27 and TRBJ2-3; either TRBD1 or TRBD2 may supply D (5 bases each). The ends were cut back, 2 bases at V and 6 bases at J, with 15 bases in the middle. CDR3 length: 15 amino acids. CDR1 and CDR2 (germline): MNHEY, SMNVEV (reference sequence). CDR3 sequence reads: CASSLRRGSGDTQYF. CDR3 DNA: TGTGCCAGCAGTTTAAGACGGGGATCAGGGGATACGCAGTATTTT.

V is TRBV19 and J is TRBJ2-3, with 9 bases matching TRBD2. Germline CDR1 is LNHDA and CDR2 is SQIVND (reference sequence). The CDR3 loop spans 15 amino acids. With 5 bases clipped from V and 2 bases from J, the junction kept 5 bases outside the gene matches. The CDR3, as DNA: TGTGCCAGTAGTCAGCGGGAGGCCTTCACAGATACGCAGTATTTT. Its translation: CASSQREAFTDTQYF.

V usage is TRBV28 and J usage is TRBJ2-7, with D tentatively TRBD1 (6 bases). From germline, CDR1 is MDHEN and CDR2 SYDVKM. V lost 4 bases to trimming and J lost 2 bases, with 15 bases between them. The CDR3 spans 15 residues. The CDR3 is CASSWRQEPTYEQYF. The CDR3 DNA follows: TGTGCCAGCAGTTGGCGACAGGAGCCTACCTACGAGCAGTACTTC.

This clone has more than one count but fewer than ten. The V call is TRBV7-9, the J call TRBJ1-5, with D unclear. The CDR3 consists of 13 residues. CDR1 is SEHNR and CDR2 is FQNEAQ in the germline V gene (reference sequence). V was trimmed by 7 bases and J by 5 bases, leaving 12 bases between them. CDR3 protein: CASNRREDQPQHF. DNA of the CDR3: TGTGCCAGCAACCGCCGGGAAGATCAGCCCCAGCATTTT.

The chain couples TRBV5-6 to TRBJ1-6, with D uncertain. With 4 bases removed from V and 5 bases from J, the gap between germline ends came to 4 bases. Germline V lookup: CDR1 SGHDT, CDR2 YYEEEE. CDR3 size: 12 residues. The CDR3 bases are TGTGCCAGCAGCGTGGATAATTCACCCCTCCACTTT. Protein sequence: CASSVDNSPLHF.

This chain links TRBV7-3 with TRBJ2-3; 10 bases map to TRBD2. The CDR3 is made up of 15 amino acids. The junction had 6 bases not matched to a gene; V was cut back by 5 bases and J by 4 bases. CDR1 is SGHTA, CDR2 FQGTGA, per germline. The CDR3, as DNA: TGTGCCAGCAGCCCTTCTAGCGGGAGTGCAGATACGCAGTATTTT. Protein product: CASSPSSGSADTQYF.

The V call is TRBV19, the J call TRBJ2-1; possibly TRBD2 for D (5 bases). Trimming removed 9 bases at V and 0 bases at J, with 12 bases between. CDR1 is LNHDA, CDR2 SQIVND, per germline (reference sequence). The CDR3 runs to 14 residues. CDR3 in DNA: TGTGCCAGCCAGACCCTAGCCTCCTACAATGAGCAGTTCTTC. The encoded protein is CASQTLASYNEQFF.

This clone appeared a single time. The chain couples TRBV6-5 to TRBJ1-5, with D unresolved. This CDR3 region has 13 residues. CDR1 MNHEY and CDR2 SVGAGI come from the germline V gene. V was shortened by 6 bases and J by 3 bases, with 9 bases between the two germline ends. CDR3 residues: CASSDRYNQPQHF. The CDR3 DNA reads as TGTGCCAGCAGCGACCGATACAATCAGCCCCAGCATTTT.

The V call is TRBV6-5, the J call TRBJ2-1; D is perhaps TRBD2 (5 bases). The CDR3 is made up of 14 amino acids. V lost 4 bases, J lost 5 bases, and 12 bases lay in between. Germline V CDR1 and CDR2: MNHEY, SVGAGI. CDR3 region: CASSLGRADNEQFF. The CDR3 nucleotides read TGTGCCAGCAGTTTAGGACGAGCGGACAATGAGCAGTTCTTC.

The V call is TRBV7-9, the J call TRBJ1-4, with 8 bases fitting TRBD1. This CDR3 has 14 residues. V lost 1 base and J lost 7; bases outside the gene matches: 2. Germline values: CDR1 SEHNR, CDR2 FQNEAQ (reference sequence). Written as DNA, the CDR3 is TGTGCCAGCAGCTTAGGGACAGGGAGTGAAAAACTGTTTTTT. As protein: CASSLGTGSEKLFF.

The chain couples TRBV29-1 to TRBJ2-3; 9 positions agree with TRBD2. The V and J ends lost 1 base and 5 bases, in that order; junction bases with no gene match: 19. The CDR3 is 19 amino acids. CDR1 and CDR2 (germline): SQVTM, ANQGSEA. The CDR3 region has the DNA TGCAGCGTTGAAGTACCCGGAGGTTTCAGCGGGAGGTTGGGAGATACGCAGTATTTT. This encodes CSVEVPGGFSGRLGDTQYF.

A remark on this clone: In the same sample, other DNA sequences code for this CDR3. The rearrangement joins TRBV4-1 to TRBJ2-7, with TRBD2 identical over 8 bases. The V gene end was trimmed by 0 bases and the J gene end by 2 bases; junction bases not matched to a gene: 3. Germline-derived CDR1 and CDR2 are MGHRA and YSYEKL. The CDR3 loop spans 15 amino acids. The DNA of the CDR3 is TGCGCCAGCAGCCAAGAACCGGGAGGGCCCTACGAGCAGTACTTC. Protein product: CASSQEPGGPYEQYF.

This chain uses TRBV29-1 with TRBJ2-2; 8 bases fit TRBD2. The CDR3 is 16 residues long. Germline V gene lookup returns CDR1 SQVTM and CDR2 ANQGSEA. Losses at the gene ends were 5 bases for V and 3 bases for J; bases not matched to a gene: 11. In DNA form, the CDR3 reads TGCAGCGTTATAGCGCCGGGACTAGGTTACACCGGGGAGCTGTTTTTT. Translating it yields CSVIAPGLGYTGELFF.

The chain combines TRBV30 with TRBJ2-7; 10 bases line up with TRBD1. CDR3 length: 14 amino acids. Per the germline V gene, CDR1 is GTSNPN and CDR2 is SVGIG (reference sequence). Trimming at V came to 1 base and at J to 5 bases, leaving 5 bases not matched to a gene. Here the CDR3 reads CAWSGGQGNNEQYF. In DNA, the CDR3 is TGTGCCTGGAGTGGGGGACAGGGGAACAACGAGCAGTACTTC.

In its sample, this clone was seen once. This chain's CDR3 is CASSSAGTYTGELFF. The CDR3 DNA reads as TGTGCCAGCAGCTCCGCGGGGACTTACACCGGGGAGCTGTTTTTT. The chain joins TRBV11-2 to TRBJ2-2; a possible D gene is TRBD2 (6 bases). Germline lookup yields CDR1 SGHAT and CDR2 FQNNGV. The CDR3 runs to 15 residues. The V gene lost 4 bases and the J gene lost 3 bases, with 12 bases spanning the gap.

CDR3 coding DNA: TGTGCCAGCAGCTTAGCTGGACTAGCGCAGGACAATGAGCAGTTCTTC. Its translation: CASSLAGLAQDNEQFF. The chain links TRBV7-9 to TRBJ2-1; TRBD2 matches 9 bases. CDR1 and CDR2 from the germline V gene are SEHNR and FQNEAQ (reference sequence). The CDR3 consists of 16 residues. The ends lost 0 bases at V and 5 bases at J; junction bases unmatched: 5.

This chain connects TRBV2 to TRBJ2-7; D perhaps matches TRBD2 (5 bases). Germline V lookup: CDR1 SNHLY, CDR2 FYNNEI. The V and J ends lost 6 bases and 3 bases respectively, with 12 bases between them. This CDR3 has 13 amino acids. Here the CDR3 reads CASSEGRVYEQYF. The CDR3 DNA reads as TGTGCCAGCAGCGAGGGAAGAGTCTACGAGCAGTACTTC.

The chain combines TRBV5-6 with TRBJ2-1, with 7 bases fitting TRBD2. V dropped 4 bases and J dropped 5; count of bases not matched to a gene: 12. Germline V gene lookup returns CDR1 SGHDT and CDR2 YYEEEE. This CDR3 is 16 amino acids long. The CDR3 DNA is TGTGCCAGCAGCCGGGTGGGCGGGAGTGGGGACAATGAGCAGTTCTTC. This encodes CASSRVGGSGDNEQFF.

V usage is TRBV6-5 and J usage is TRBJ2-1, with D tentatively TRBD2 (6 bases). The CDR3 totals 12 residues. Germline V gene lookup returns CDR1 MNHEY and CDR2 SVGAGI. Trimming pared 8 bases from V and 8 bases from J, leaving 13 bases between. The CDR3 protein is CASRLGDYEQFF. The CDR3 DNA reads as TGTGCCAGCCGGTTGGGGGACTATGAGCAGTTCTTC.

V gene TRBV27 combines with J gene TRBJ2-1; 9 bases are shared with TRBD1. This CDR3 spans 17 amino acids. Unmatched junction bases numbered 6, after V lost 0 bases and J lost 3 bases. CDR1 and CDR2 from the germline V gene are MNHEY and SMNVEV (reference sequence). Here the CDR3 DNA reads TGTGCCAGCAGTTTATCTTGGGACAGGGCAATCTACAATGAGCAGTTCTTC. Amino acids: CASSLSWDRAIYNEQFF.

The genes are TRBV7-8 and TRBJ2-7; 13 bases fit TRBD2. The germline V gene encodes CDR1 SGHVS and CDR2 FQNEAQ. CDR3 size: 16 residues. V lost 5 bases, J lost 1 base, and 5 bases stayed unmatched. CDR3 residues: CASSAEGLAGSYEQYF. The CDR3 DNA sequence: TGTGCCAGCAGCGCTGAGGGACTAGCGGGATCCTACGAGCAGTACTTC. Combining the CDR3 with reference TRBV7-8 and TRBJ2-7 gives the whole variable domain GAGVSQSPRYKVAKRGQDVALRCDPISGHVSLFWYQQALGQGPEFLTYFQNEAQLDKSGLPSDRFFAERPEGSVSTLKIQRTQQEDSAVYLCASSAEGLAGSYEQYFGPGTRLTVT.

On this clone: In the same sample, other DNA sequences code for this CDR3. V gene TRBV5-1 combines with J gene TRBJ1-1; D gene uncertain. The length of the CDR3 is 14 residues. Germline V gene lookup returns CDR1 SGHRS and CDR2 YFSETQ. V was clipped by 0 bases and J by 4 bases, with 10 bases between them. The CDR3 DNA is TGCGCCAGCAGCTTGGGCCAGGATCTCACTGAAGCTTTCTTT. Protein sequence: CASSLGQDLTEAFF.

This chain links TRBV5-1 with TRBJ2-7, with TRBD1 as a possible D gene (6 bases). The germline CDR1 and CDR2 sequences are SGHRS and YFSETQ. V was cut by 1 base and J by 2 bases, with 13 bases left in between. The CDR3 is 15 amino acids. CDR3 loop: CASSLSLGGAYEQYF. The CDR3 DNA sequence: TGCGCCAGCAGCTTGTCTCTAGGGGGTGCCTACGAGCAGTACTTC.